The 5 T cell receptor beta chains below were found in one sample sequenced in a study of blood T cell repertoires in COVID-19. Profiling relied on immunoSEQ multiplex PCR, and the TCRdb table lists in-frame clones only, not all of them. The table records roughly 400,000 clones, roughly 92% of them present only once. The specimen was PBMCs or T cells enriched from blood (not recorded which). The receptors stem from a middle-aged woman who had been exposed to COVID-19.

The rearrangement joins TRBV24-1 to TRBJ2-3; a weak D match, TRBD1 (7 bases). Germline CDR1 and CDR2: KGHDR and SFDVKD. The CDR3 spans 17 residues. V was trimmed by 1 base and J by 6 bases, leaving 19 bases between them. The CDR3 region is CATSDFSNRGGPDTQYF. The CDR3 nucleotides read TGTGCCACCAGTGATTTCTCCAACAGGGGAGGACCTGATACGCAGTATTTT.

This chain links TRBV5-8 with TRBJ2-5; 7 bases agree with TRBD2. Germline CDR1 is SGHTS and CDR2 is YDEGEE. The J segment lost 5 bases and the V segment lost 0 bases, leaving 4 bases of the junction unmatched. This CDR3 has 14 amino acids. The CDR3 DNA sequence: TGTGCCAGCAGCTTGGGGGAGGGCCAGGAGACCCAGTACTTC. Its protein product is CASSLGEGQETQYF.

V is TRBV25-1 and J is TRBJ2-7; 11 bases fit TRBD2. V dropped 7 bases and J dropped 3; count of bases not matched to a gene: 5. This CDR3 has 14 residues. Per germline, CDR1 MGHDK and CDR2 SYGVNS. The CDR3 DNA reads TGTGCCAGCACAGGGACTAGCGGCTTCTACGAGCAGTACTTC. As protein: CASTGTSGFYEQYF.

J is TRBJ1-2 and V is TRBV7-9, with TRBD1 as a possible D gene (6 bases). This CDR3 comprises 15 residues. CDR1 is SEHNR, CDR2 FQNEAQ, per germline (reference sequence). The V gene lost 3 bases and the J gene lost 6 bases, with 17 bases spanning the gap. The CDR3 spells CASSLGAGREDGYTF. As DNA, the CDR3 is TGTGCCAGCAGCTTGGGGGCAGGGCGTGAGGATGGCTACACCTTC.

The chain employs TRBV30 and TRBJ1-4; no firm D call. From germline, CDR1 is GTSNPN and CDR2 SVGIG (reference sequence). Between the trimmed V and J ends, which lost 4 bases and 1 base, there was a span of 10 bases. There are 14 residues in the CDR3. The DNA for the CDR3 is TGTGCCTGGACCCGGTCCTTAACTAATGAAAAACTGTTTTTT. It encodes CAWTRSLTNEKLFF. The full variable domain, in which reference TRBV30 and TRBJ1-4 provide the parts outside the CDR3, is SQTIHQWPATLVQPVGSPLSLECTVEGTSNPNLYWYRQAAGRGLQLLFYSVGIGQISSEVPQNLSASRPQDRQFILSSKKLLLSDSGFYLCAWTRSLTNEKLFFGSGTQLSVL.